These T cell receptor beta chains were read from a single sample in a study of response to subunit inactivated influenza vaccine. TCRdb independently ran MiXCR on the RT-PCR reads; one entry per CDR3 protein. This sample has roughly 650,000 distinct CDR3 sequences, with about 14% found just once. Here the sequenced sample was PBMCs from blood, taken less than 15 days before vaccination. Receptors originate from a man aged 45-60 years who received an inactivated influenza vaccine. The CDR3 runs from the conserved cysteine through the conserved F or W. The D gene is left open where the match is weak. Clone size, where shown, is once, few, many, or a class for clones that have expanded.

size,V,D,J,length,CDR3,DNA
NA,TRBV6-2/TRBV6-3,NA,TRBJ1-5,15,CASRPGRRGGQPQLF,TGTGCCAGCAGACCGGGACGGCGGGGAGGTCAGCCCCAGCTTTTT
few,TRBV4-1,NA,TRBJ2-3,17,CASSQDMGKGSTDTQYF,TGCGCCAGCAGCCAAGATATGGGCAAGGGAAGCACAGATACGCAGTATTTT
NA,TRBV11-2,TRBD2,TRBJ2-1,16,CASSFKTSGVNNEQFF,TGTGCCAGCAGCTTTAAGACTAGCGGAGTAAACAATGAGCAGTTCTTC
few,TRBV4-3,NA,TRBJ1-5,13,CASSQDYYQPQHF,TGCGCCAGCAGCCAAGATTATTATCAGCCCCAGCATTTT
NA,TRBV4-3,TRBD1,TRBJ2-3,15,CASSRGQGSTDTQYF,TGCGCCAGCAGCCGCGGACAGGGGAGCACAGATACGCAGTATTTT
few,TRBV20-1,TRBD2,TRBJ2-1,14,CSASLREGVGEQFF,TGCAGTGCTAGTTTGCGGGAGGGAGTGGGTGAGCAGTTCTTC
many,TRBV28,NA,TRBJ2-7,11,CASSSPYEQYF,TGTGCCAGCAGTTCTCCGTACGAGCAGTACTTC
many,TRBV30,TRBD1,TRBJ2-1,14,CAWSRTGGGDEQFF,TGTGCCTGGAGCCGGACAGGGGGCGGCGATGAGCAGTTCTTC
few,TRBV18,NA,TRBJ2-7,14,CASSPRDTHYEQYF,TGTGCCAGCTCACCACGAGACACTCACTACGAGCAGTACTTC
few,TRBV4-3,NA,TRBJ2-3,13,CASSQRVLDTQYF,TGCGCCAGCAGCCAGAGAGTCCTAGATACGCAGTATTTT
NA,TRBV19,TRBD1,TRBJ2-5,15,CASSSGQLYQETQYF,TGTGCCAGTAGTTCGGGACAGCTCTACCAAGAGACCCAGTACTTC
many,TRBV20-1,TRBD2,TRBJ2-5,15,CSANNLAGGVETQYF,TGCAGTGCAAACAATCTAGCGGGAGGTGTGGAGACCCAGTACTTC
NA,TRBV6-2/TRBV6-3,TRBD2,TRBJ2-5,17,CASSDEPGLVGKETQYF,TGTGCCAGCAGTGATGAACCGGGACTAGTGGGAAAAGAGACCCAGTACTTC
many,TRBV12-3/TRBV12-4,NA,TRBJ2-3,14,CATRGSLSTDTQYF,TGTGCCACTCGCGGTAGCCTGAGCACAGATACGCAGTATTTT
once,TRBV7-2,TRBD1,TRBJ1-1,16,CASSLAGQGMNTEAFF,TGTGCCAGCAGCTTAGCCGGACAGGGGATGAACACTGAAGCTTTCTTT
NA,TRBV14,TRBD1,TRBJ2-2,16,CASSQRQGLGTGELFF,TGTGCCAGCAGCCAGAGACAGGGGTTGGGCACCGGGGAGCTGTTTTTT
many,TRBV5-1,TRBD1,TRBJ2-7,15,CASSLRSAGGSEQYF,TGCGCCAGCAGCTTGAGGTCGGCAGGGGGAAGCGAGCAGTACTTC
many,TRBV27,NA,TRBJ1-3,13,CASSWTAGNTIYF,TGTGCCAGCAGTTGGACGGCGGGAAACACCATATATTTT
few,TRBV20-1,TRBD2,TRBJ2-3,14,CSAPPGGGTDTQYF,TGCAGTGCTCCCCCCGGGGGGGGGACAGATACGCAGTATTTT
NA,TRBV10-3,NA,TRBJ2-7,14,CAISESRSVYEQYF,TGTGCCATCAGTGAGTCGAGGTCAGTCTACGAGCAGTACTTC
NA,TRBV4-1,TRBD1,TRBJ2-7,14,CASSQGTGLVEQYF,TGCGCCAGCAGCCAAGGGACAGGACTTGTGGAGCAGTACTTC
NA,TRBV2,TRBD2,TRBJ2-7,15,CASLRPSGGIYEQYF,TGTGCCAGCCTGCGCCCTAGCGGGGGGATCTACGAGCAGTACTTC
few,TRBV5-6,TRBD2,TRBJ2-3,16,CASSPGLALQTDTQYF,TGTGCCAGCAGCCCGGGACTAGCGCTCCAGACAGATACGCAGTATTTT
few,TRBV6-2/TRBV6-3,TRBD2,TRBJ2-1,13,CASSGTSNNEQFF,TGTGCCAGCAGTGGGACTAGCAACAATGAGCAGTTCTTC
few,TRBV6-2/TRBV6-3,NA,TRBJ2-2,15,CASSFGTLPTGELFF,TGTGCCAGCAGTTTCGGAACTCTCCCCACCGGGGAGCTGTTTTTT
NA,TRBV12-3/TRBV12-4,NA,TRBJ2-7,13,CASSRRVPYEQYF,TGTGCCAGCAGTAGGCGGGTCCCCTACGAGCAGTACTTC
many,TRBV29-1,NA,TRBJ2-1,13,CSVSRDTVNEQFF,TGCAGCGTCTCTAGGGACACCGTCAATGAGCAGTTCTTC
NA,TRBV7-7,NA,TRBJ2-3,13,CASSRAPLDTQYF,TGTGCCAGCAGCCGTGCCCCGTTGGATACGCAGTATTTT
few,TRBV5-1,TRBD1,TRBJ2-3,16,CASSSPYRGSTDTQYF,TGCGCCAGCAGCTCGCCTTACAGGGGGAGCACAGATACGCAGTATTTT
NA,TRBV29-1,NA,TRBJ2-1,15,CSVDVGASSYNDQFF,TGCAGCGTTGACGTCGGAGCCAGCTCCTACAATGATCAGTTCTTC
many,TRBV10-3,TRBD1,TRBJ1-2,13,CAISPGTGGGYTF,TGTGCCATCAGTCCCGGGACAGGGGGTGGCTACACCTTC
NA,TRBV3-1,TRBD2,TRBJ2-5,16,CASSLRRVGGSETQYF,TGTGCCAGCAGCCTCCGCCGGGTCGGGGGGTCGGAGACCCAGTACTTC
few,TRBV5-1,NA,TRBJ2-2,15,CASSLPLSNSGELFF,TGCGCCAGCAGCCTTCCCTTATCCAACTCCGGGGAGCTGTTTTTT
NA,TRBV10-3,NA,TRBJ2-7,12,CAIGSRAHEQYF,TGTGCCATAGGGAGCAGGGCCCACGAGCAGTACTTC
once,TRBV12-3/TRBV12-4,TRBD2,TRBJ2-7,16,CASTGVGTSGSGEQYF,TGTGCCAGCACCGGGGTAGGGACTAGCGGGAGTGGCGAGCAGTACTTC
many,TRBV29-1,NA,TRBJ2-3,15,CSVKGGPAGTDTQYF,TGCAGCGTAAAAGGGGGCCCCGCGGGGACAGATACGCAGTATTTT
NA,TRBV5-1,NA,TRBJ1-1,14,CASSWGQVNTEAFF,TGCGCCAGCAGCTGGGGCCAAGTGAACACTGAAGCTTTCTTT
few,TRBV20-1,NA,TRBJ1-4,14,CSARPGTRNEKLFF,TGCAGTGCTAGGCCCGGGACACGAAATGAAAAACTGTTTTTT
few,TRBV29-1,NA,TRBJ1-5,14,CSVPLGEVNQPQHF,TGCAGCGTCCCCCTGGGAGAGGTCAATCAGCCCCAGCATTTT
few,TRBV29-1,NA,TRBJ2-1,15,CSVVGGETSQGEQFF,TGCAGCGTTGTAGGGGGAGAGACCTCCCAGGGGGAGCAGTTCTTC
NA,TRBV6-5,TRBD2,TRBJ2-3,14,CASSNGLAGGLQYF,TGTGCCAGCAGTAACGGCCTAGCGGGAGGGCTGCAGTATTTT
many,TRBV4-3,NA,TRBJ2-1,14,CASSQDLGFNEQFF,TGCGCCAGCAGCCAAGATTTAGGTTTCAATGAGCAGTTCTTC
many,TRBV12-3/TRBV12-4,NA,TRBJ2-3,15,CASSPTTQSTDTQYF,TGTGCCAGCAGTCCCACTACCCAGAGCACAGATACGCAGTATTTT